This T cell receptor beta chain came from a study of cytomegalovirus exposure and HLA in healthy donors (dated 2017 in TCRdb). In terms of the full investigation: An earlier analysis of 587 of the donors reported 250 to 350 Gb of sequence data and some 110 million unique TCR beta sequences obtained from approximately 180 million T cells. Roughly 300 gigabases of sequencing data and about 92 million unique TCR sequences made up an early release that covered nearly 650 HLA-typed donors. Among the roughly 380 genotyped donors, under 90% belonged to the genetic ancestry cluster associated with self-reported Caucasian donors. The study aimed to test whether cataloging public T cell receptors could reveal signatures of past pathogen exposure. The T cell repertoires of some 670 subjects were profiled by immunosequencing and related to cytomegalovirus serostatus. A separate validation cohort of about 110 different subjects was used in addition to the approximately 640-subject first cohort. High-throughput TCR immunosequencing, statistical association of individual TCRs with disease status, and machine learning were combined to predict cytomegalovirus infection status. A later analysis re-examined previously published TCR beta repertoires from roughly 650 donors and added high-resolution HLA genotyping to investigate patterns of TCR occurrence. The later analysis used no new phenotypic data to find candidate immune exposures, relying instead on TCR beta sequences and their occurrence across donors. An earlier analysis of 500 to 750 of the donors applied high-throughput TCR beta sequencing to assess whether each TCR beta V gene segment acted as functional or pseudogenic. Alongside the repertoire data, information on donor age, sex, ethnicity and CMV serostatus was compiled. In a later genetic analysis, genome-wide SNP genotypes for about 55% of the 666 donors were used, and that subset was treated as a discovery cohort. Every discovery cohort repertoire had been produced on one sequencing platform. Class I and class II HLA loci were covered by the typing at four-digit resolution. The number of typed donors differed by locus: 629-630 for A, B, C, DRB1 and DQB1; some 540 for DQA1; roughly 600 for DPA1; and 400 to 480 for DPB1. Because of strong linkage in the cohort, five DR-DQ haplotypes were treated as single units for association and clustering. Across 300 to 500 genotyped donors of the cohort, an average of approximately 240,000 unique TCR beta nucleotide sequences per donor were sequenced, and roughly 20% of those sequences were non-productive.

Based on the germline V gene, the CDR1 and CDR2 sequences are KGHSH and LQKENI. The CDR3 starts with the cysteine, ends with the phenylalanine, and has 15 residues. Only CDR3 DNA is held: 45 bases, read in frame from base 1. V lost 0 bases and J lost 8 bases; the stretch between them is 13 bases long. The cohort was made up of 666 healthy bone marrow donors. At the time of sampling, every cohort member was nominally healthy, though immune exposures that went unrecorded were likely present. The donor tested CMV seronegative, placing the donor among the 350 to 400 seronegative members of the cohort. A peripheral blood sample was provided by each donor, and peripheral blood mononuclear cells were used for TCR beta sequencing. The Qiagen DNeasy Blood Extraction Kit was used to extract genomic DNA from the blood cell samples. The library was prepared using the immunoSEQ multiplex PCR assay. The multiplex PCR relied on a mix of 60 forward primers for TCR Vbeta segments and 13 reverse primers for TCR Jbeta segments. Amplification of the CDR3 region of rearranged TCR beta genes was performed with a multiplex PCR assay on genomic DNA. On the Illumina HiSeq System, the amplified TCR beta libraries were sequenced as 87-base-pair reads. On the study's bioinformatics: A later analysis counted around 72 million unique TCR beta chains across the 500 to 850 repertoires, and roughly 11 million of these chains were shared by at least two donors. Raw reads were error-corrected and collapsed into unique sequences with a nearest-neighbor algorithm that merged closely related sequences to remove PCR and sequencing errors. Alignment of CDR3 sequences to IMGT reference sequences was used to assign V, D and J gene segments. For a sequence to be retained, at least a six-nucleotide match to both a V gene segment and a J gene segment was required. A rearrangement was called productive if the CDR3 had no stop codons and remained in frame with V and J, and every other rearrangement was called non-productive. CDR3 was defined according to IMGT convention as the region running from the second conserved V-encoded cysteine to the conserved J-encoded phenylalanine. In an earlier analysis of around 640 of the donors, sequences lacking an unambiguous match to a single V gene segment were excluded. An earlier analysis of 587 of the donors called V segments functional above 56.7% productive rearrangements and segregating when the between-donor standard deviation exceeded 5%. A statistical classification framework was built for diagnosing cytomegalovirus status from the catalog of TCR beta chain sequences. In a later analysis, V and J genes were assigned by comparing TCR nucleotide sequences against IMGT/GENE-DB human TR gene sequences. Using the TCRdist pipeline, a later analysis assigned CDR3 sequences along with most-parsimonious VDJ recombination scenarios. In a later analysis, each TCR beta chain was defined by its CDR3 amino acid sequence together with its V-gene family, and reads without a unique V-gene family were excluded. In a later analysis, 450 to 600 highly shared, low-generation-probability nucleotide sequences were removed to address suspected cross-contamination and a sequencing artifact. In a later analysis, a clonal expansion index for each public chain was calculated from normalized within-repertoire ranks of inferred template counts. In a later analysis, generation probabilities were computed with a VDJ recombination model fitted to out-of-frame rearrangements, and the resulting probabilities were checked against IGoR. In a later analysis, TCR-TCR, TCR-HLA and TCR-CMV co-occurrence was scored with hypergeometric tests, and a repertoire-size bias correction was applied to TCR pairs. In a later analysis, false discovery rates were estimated by permuting HLA or CMV assignments 20 times. A later analysis grouped co-occurring TCRs with DBSCAN, adding TCRdist sequence similarity when clustering within HLA-allele-positive subsets. Repertoires with fewer than 30,000 or more than 120,000 public chains, plus five repertoires with anomalous nucleotide sharing, were excluded from co-occurrence clustering. Drawn from immuneACCESS, this table holds only the in-frame rearrangements with V and J called that TCRdb kept. Clones are partly lost; checked studies trace under half to an unresolved V gene and leave the rest unexplained. Clonal size and the V and J genes are those of that table, whereas D and trimming came from the DNA. For this sample there are about 220,000 clones; under 80% appear just once. The biggest ten clones account for 1.5% to 2% of the sample.

Comment on this clone: It has no known antigen specificity. Base quality data are lacking; no much larger clone is found one base away.

Summary of the overall study and its limitations: CMV serostatus was the only immune exposure information available for the cohort. An earlier analysis of 587 of the donors showed that most TCR beta V segments appeared in productive rearrangements either about 87% or about 30% of the time, which broadly matched IMGT annotations. The classifier was reported to diagnose cytomegalovirus status with high specificity and sensitivity in both the original cohort and the validation cohort. In a later analysis, the rate of TCR association differed among HLA loci, with DRB1 alleles having the most associated TCRs and HLA-C alleles having the fewest. Correlated functional status among segregating V segments might be attributable to linkage disequilibrium, but an unknown experimental factor could not be ruled out. Some IMGT-functional V segments, including TRBV6-2 and TRBV6-3, could not be told apart with the 87-base-pair reads, so those segments were excluded. A later genetic analysis associated a missense DCLRE1C variant with V-gene and J-gene trimming of TCR beta chains, and an independent cohort replicated the association. Presence/absence analyses assumed roughly uniform sequencing depth across donors, an assumption that may not hold. Most TCR sequences were seen in very few donors, while some public TCRs were found in many individuals. The study listed 170 or so TCR beta chains as associated with cytomegalovirus. A further reported finding was that TCR beta sequences accurately predicted the HLA-A and HLA-B alleles for most subjects in the first cohort. It was suggested by the authors that the approach could potentially be generalized to other disease states and immunological phenotypes. In a later analysis, HLA-associated TCR beta chains showed more clonal expansion and lower generation probabilities than non-associated chains that were equally common. Because counts were too low, roughly 18 rarely observed V segments, including chromosome 9 orphons, were left out of the earlier analysis of several hundred of the donors. Because HLA typing was unavailable for some donors at each locus, only the typed subset was used in association tests. Only TCR beta chains were sequenced in this cohort, and the absence of alpha or paired-chain data limited detectable features. In vitro tests confirmed that a few of the cytomegalovirus-associated TCR beta chains recognize cytomegalovirus antigens. When HLA alleles, especially DR and DQ, strongly co-occurred, TCR associations were difficult to assign to individual alleles. A later analysis reported that several top co-occurrence clusters appeared linked to parvovirus B19, influenza, CMV and Epstein-Barr virus. Most CMV-associated TCR beta chains appeared to be HLA-restricted in a later analysis, and the HLA associations seemed to be driven largely by CMV exposure. At a false discovery rate of 0.05, a later analysis linked 16,951 TCR beta sequences to specific HLA alleles. A group of highly shared sequence variants was considered likely to be a technical artifact of the sequencing pipeline. In a later genetic analysis, fewer N-insertions in productive TCRs were reported among donors in an Asian-associated ancestry cluster than the approximately 710-donor mean.

The sequenced material came from PBMCs. The chain employs TRBV18 and TRBJ1-4; TRBD1 might be the D gene, on 5 matching bases. The origin of this receptor is a woman younger than 45 in good health and CMV-seronegative. At the DNA level, the sequence is TGTGCCAGCTCACCACCGGGGGGTCATGGCGAAAAACTGTTTTTT. Its protein product is CASSPPGGHGEKLFF.